Listed here are 18 T cell receptor beta chains from one sample, sequenced in a study of T cell responses to AZD1222 COVID-19 vaccine. The assay was immunoSEQ multiplex PCR, and TCRdb's table has in-frame clones only and misses some. The sample shows 110,000 to 150,000 clones, about 93% of them seen only once. Sequenced material: peripheral blood, taken on day 0 of AZD1222 vaccination. These receptors came from an adult in good health.

The V gene is TRBV6-6, the J gene TRBJ1-5; possibly TRBD1 for D (5 bases). Per germline, CDR1 MNHNY and CDR2 SVGAGI (reference sequence). The CDR3 covers 16 residues. Between the trimmed V and J ends, which lost 0 bases and 2 bases, there was a span of 11 bases. CDR3 bases: TGTGCCAGCAGTTACTCTGAAGGGGATGGCAATCAGCCCCAGCATTTT. Translating it yields CASSYSEGDGNQPQHF.

The chain employs TRBV25-1 and TRBJ2-3; no clear D. CDR1 and CDR2 from the germline V gene are MGHDK and SYGVNS. The CDR3 has 14 residues. V gave up 1 base and J gave up 3 bases, with 8 bases separating them. Here the CDR3 reads CASSEWQTTDTQYF. The CDR3 coding sequence is TGTGCCAGCAGTGAATGGCAGACAACAGATACGCAGTATTTT.

The chain employs TRBV10-1 and TRBJ1-1; maybe TRBD1 (5 bases). CDR3 size: 13 residues. Germline V lookup: CDR1 WNHNN, CDR2 SYGVQD (reference sequence). The ends were cut back, 4 bases at V and 5 bases at J, with 11 bases in the middle. The CDR3 reads CASSARGGTEAFF. The CDR3, as DNA: TGCGCCAGCAGTGCCCGTGGGGGTACTGAAGCTTTCTTT.

The J gene is TRBJ2-1, the V gene TRBV7-2; 7 bases are a match to TRBD1. The CDR3 covers 14 residues. Germline V gene sequence: CDR1 SGHTA, CDR2 FQGNSA. After removal of 5 bases from V and 4 bases from J, the junction contained 5 bases not matched to a gene. CDR3 sequence (DNA): TGTGCCAGCAGCCCCTGGGGACAGTACAATGAGCAGTTCTTC. This sequence encodes CASSPWGQYNEQFF.

The genes are TRBV28 and TRBJ1-2; tentative D call: TRBD1 (5 bases). Trimming shortened V by 3 bases and J by 4 bases, and 15 bases separated the two germline ends. CDR1 and CDR2 (germline): MDHEN, SYDVKM. This CDR3 contains 15 residues. The CDR3 reads CASSFGGTQIYGYTF. DNA of the CDR3: TGTGCCAGCAGTTTCGGCGGGACGCAGATCTATGGCTACACCTTC.

The chain is built from TRBV6-5 and TRBJ2-2; D ambiguous. The V gene's germline CDR1 is MNHEY and CDR2 SVGAGI. CDR3 length: 15 amino acids. V dropped 5 bases and J dropped 3 bases, with 13 bases sitting between them. The CDR3 DNA reads TGTGCCAGCAGTAGGCCCCCTATCGACACCGGGGAGCTGTTTTTT. As protein: CASSRPPIDTGELFF.

The CDR3 loop is CATEKDGYTF. CDR3 sequence (DNA): TGTGCCACCGAAAAGGATGGCTACACCTTC. This chain connects TRBV6-6 to TRBJ1-2; D remains ambiguous. The CDR3 totals 10 residues. Trimming took off 10 bases at V and 6 bases at J, with 9 bases between the two ends. Germline lookup yields CDR1 MNHNY and CDR2 SVGAGI (reference sequence).

This sequence joins TRBV3-1 (or the pseudogene TRBV3-2) and TRBJ2-7, with D perhaps being TRBD1 or TRBD2 (5 bases each). V was clipped by 4 bases and J by 7 bases, with 17 bases between them. Germline assignment: CDR1 LGHDT and CDR2 YNNKEL (reference sequence). This CDR3 is built from 14 residues. The CDR3 region has the DNA TGTGCCAGCAGCCCCCGGGACCGTATTATAGAGCAGTACTTC. Protein product: CASSPRDRIIEQYF.

The chain uses TRBV19 and TRBJ2-7, with D perhaps TRBD1 (6 bases). CDR3 length: 15 amino acids. Between the trimmed V and J ends, which lost 5 bases and 1 base, there was a span of 15 bases. Germline V CDR1 and CDR2: LNHDA, SQIVND (reference sequence). The CDR3, as DNA: TGTGCCAGTAGTCGGTTGGGGGCAGAGTCCTACGAGCAGTACTTC. Amino acids: CASSRLGAESYEQYF.

The V call is TRBV24-1, the J call TRBJ2-3; TRBD1 matches at 7 bases. This CDR3 contains 14 residues. The ends lost 6 bases at V and 1 base at J; junction bases unmatched: 3. Germline V gene lookup returns CDR1 KGHDR and CDR2 SFDVKD. CDR3 loop: CATSPGQRTDTQYF. The CDR3 region has the DNA TGTGCCACCAGTCCGGGACAGCGCACAGATACGCAGTATTTT.

This chain connects TRBV28 to TRBJ1-1, with D perhaps matching TRBD1 (6 bases). Germline V lookup: CDR1 MDHEN, CDR2 SYDVKM. The CDR3 runs 13 residues. Trimming shortened V by 2 bases and J by 7 bases, and 11 bases separated the two germline ends. This CDR3 is CASSLKGEVEAFF. DNA for the CDR3: TGTGCCAGCAGTTTAAAGGGGGAAGTTGAAGCTTTCTTT.

The genes are TRBV30 and TRBJ1-1; no reliable D call. The V end lost 0 bases, the J end lost 5 bases, and 7 bases lay between the germline ends. The CDR3 runs 12 residues. Germline CDR1 reads GTSNPN; CDR2 reads SVGIG (reference sequence). This CDR3 reads CAWSVVGTEAFF. DNA for the CDR3: TGTGCCTGGAGTGTGGTTGGAACTGAAGCTTTCTTT.

The chain is built from TRBV19 and TRBJ2-5; no reliable D call. Germline-derived CDR1 and CDR2 are LNHDA and SQIVND (reference sequence). Trimming removed 7 bases from V and 0 bases from J, with 15 bases in between. This CDR3 is built from 15 residues. The CDR3 loop is CASTPRLGYQETQYF. The CDR3 region has the DNA TGTGCCAGTACCCCCAGGTTGGGGTACCAAGAGACCCAGTACTTC.

This clone counts as large. The chain uses TRBV19 and TRBJ1-2; D is unresolved. The CDR3 is made up of 11 amino acids. The germline V gene has CDR1 LNHDA and CDR2 SQIVND (reference sequence). V was trimmed by 6 bases and J by 5 bases, leaving 7 bases between them. The CDR3 DNA sequence: TGTGCCAGTAGGCAGGCGTATGGCTACACCTTC. Translating gives CASRQAYGYTF. Full variable domain (missing parts from reference TRBV19 and TRBJ1-2): DGGITQSPKYLFRKEGQNVTLSCEQNLNHDAMYWYRQDPGQGLRLIYYSQIVNDFQKGDIAEGYSVSREKKESFPLTVTSAQKNPTAFYLCASRQAYGYTFGSGTRLTVV.

The rearrangement joins TRBV25-1 to TRBJ2-3; D remains ambiguous. The germline V gene encodes CDR1 MGHDK and CDR2 SYGVNS. This CDR3 contains 14 residues. The ends were cut back, 2 bases at V and 4 bases at J, with 10 bases in the middle. CDR3 region: CASSEQRPADTQYF. CDR3 nucleotides: TGTGCCAGCAGTGAACAGCGTCCCGCAGATACGCAGTATTTT.

Regarding this clone: One junction end disagrees with the germline gene, perhaps due to a read error. The rearrangement joins TRBV10-1 to TRBJ2-3; TRBD2 is a possible D gene (5 bases). Germline V CDR1 and CDR2: WNHNN, SYGVQD (reference sequence). The CDR3 totals 17 residues. The CDR3, as DNA: TGCACCAGCAGTGAGAAGGGCCGGGATCTAGTCACAGATACGCAGTATTTT. Protein: CTSSEKGRDLVTDTQYF.

This clone was seen a handful of times. The CDR3 DNA is TGCGCCAGCAGAGTGACAGGGAGCTCTGGAAACACCATATATTTT. It yields the protein CASRVTGSSGNTIYF. The chain has TRBV5-1 and TRBJ1-3, with 7 bases fitting TRBD1. V was clipped by 5 bases and J by 0 bases; unmatched bases: 5. Germline values: CDR1 SGHRS, CDR2 YFSETQ. This CDR3 is 15 amino acids long.

This clone was detected a few times. This sequence joins TRBV6-1 and TRBJ2-1, with 9 positions matching TRBD2. CDR3 length equals 17 residues. Unmatched junction bases numbered 12, after V lost 2 bases and J lost 7 bases. Germline V lookup: CDR1 MNHNS, CDR2 SASEGT. CDR3 bases: TGTGCCAGCAGTGAATTGTATGGCGGGAGGGCGGGGAATGAGCAGTTCTTC. Translation: CASSELYGGRAGNEQFF.